The 18 T cell receptor beta chains in this list originate from one sample, sequenced in a study of blood T cell repertoires in COVID-19. Profiled with immunoSEQ multiplex PCR; TCRdb holds only in-frame clones, not every one. The sample holds almost 250,000 clones, around 86% seen once. The sequenced sample was peripheral blood. The source of these receptors is a woman aged 60-70 years who had recovered from COVID-19.

V and J are TRBV11-3 and TRBJ2-7; 8 bases line up with TRBD2. CDR1 and CDR2 (germline): SGHNT, YENEEA. The CDR3 length is 14 residues. The V and J ends lost 5 bases and 3 bases, in that order; junction bases with no gene match: 6. CDR3 in DNA: TGTGCCAGCAGCCCACGGGGGGGGCACTACGAGCAGTACTTC. It codes for CASSPRGGHYEQYF.

V is TRBV3-1 (or the pseudogene TRBV3-2) and J is TRBJ2-2; TRBD2 aligns across 11 bases. CDR1 and CDR2 from the germline V gene are LGHDT and YNNKEL (reference sequence). The CDR3 consists of 20 residues. With V trimmed by 0 bases and J by 4 bases, 13 bases remained unmatched. The CDR3 DNA is TGTGCCAGCAGCCAAGAGGCACTAGCGGGGGCCACTTGGGGCACCGGGGAGCTGTTTTTT. This encodes CASSQEALAGATWGTGELFF.

This clone has more than one count but fewer than ten. The V call is TRBV18, the J call TRBJ2-7, with D possibly matching TRBD1 (5 bases). From germline, CDR1 is KGHSH and CDR2 LQKENI. The CDR3 spans 16 residues. Trimming took 4 bases from V and 3 from J, leaving 19 bases between them. In DNA form, the CDR3 reads TGTGCCAGCTCACGACAGCTAAGTTATGGGCTCTACGAGCAGTACTTC. The encoded protein is CASSRQLSYGLYEQYF.

V usage is TRBV5-1 and J usage is TRBJ2-7; 9 bases map to TRBD1. The CDR3 contains 15 residues. CDR1 is SGHRS and CDR2 is YFSETQ in the germline V gene. Germline trimming cut 5 bases from V and 4 bases from J; bases unmatched to any gene: 10. The CDR3 coding sequence is TGCGCCAGCAGAAAAACCTGGACAGGGGTTTACGAGCAGTACTTC. Translation: CASRKTWTGVYEQYF.

V and J are TRBV9 and TRBJ1-1; TRBD1 might be the D (6 bases). V lost 1 base to trimming and J lost 3 bases, with 10 bases between them. CDR1 and CDR2 from the germline V gene are SGDLS and YYNGEE. CDR3 length equals 14 residues. The CDR3 nucleotides read TGTGCCAGCAGCGTACAGGGGTTTGACACTGAAGCTTTCTTT. This encodes CASSVQGFDTEAFF.

This clone was seen just once. The gene calls are TRBV19 and TRBJ2-1, with a weak D call TRBD2 (5 bases). The CDR3 runs to 14 residues. Germline assignment: CDR1 LNHDA and CDR2 SQIVND (reference sequence). Trimming removed 4 bases from V and 4 bases from J, with 11 bases in between. The CDR3 region is CASSTREKYNEQFF. For the CDR3, the DNA is TGTGCCAGTAGTACCCGGGAAAAATACAATGAGCAGTTCTTC.

The rearrangement joins TRBV6-5 to TRBJ2-7; 10 nucleotides line up with TRBD2. The CDR3 covers 15 residues. V was clipped by 6 bases and J by 4 bases; unmatched bases: 9. CDR1 and CDR2 (germline): MNHEY, SVGAGI. This CDR3 is CASRQTSGVRYEQYF. CDR3 DNA: TGTGCCAGCAGGCAAACTAGCGGGGTCCGTTACGAGCAGTACTTC.

The rearrangement uses TRBV11-3 and TRBJ2-3; the D is unclear. The V and J ends lost 3 bases and 0 bases respectively, with 4 bases between them. The germline CDR1 and CDR2 sequences are SGHNT and YENEEA. CDR3 length: 13 residues. Here the CDR3 DNA reads TGTGCCAGCAGCTTTGAGAGCACAGATACGCAGTATTTT. Its protein is CASSFESTDTQYF. Filled out from reference TRBV11-3 and TRBJ2-3, the complete variable domain reads EAGVVQSPRYKIIEKKQPVAFWCNPISGHNTLYWYLQNLGQGPELLIRYENEEAVDDSQLPKDRFSAERLKGVDSTLKIQPAELGDSAVYLCASSFESTDTQYFGPGTRLTVL.

The J gene is TRBJ1-5, the V gene TRBV27, with 8 bases matching TRBD1. Germline values: CDR1 MNHEY, CDR2 SMNVEV (reference sequence). V lost 2 bases and J lost 5; bases outside the gene matches: 2. The CDR3 is 14 residues long. CDR3 sequence (DNA): TGTGCCAGCAGTTTAGGACAGGGCTATCAGCCCCAGCATTTT. Residues: CASSLGQGYQPQHF.

The V call is TRBV7-3, the J call TRBJ1-1; 7 bases map to TRBD1. V lost 2 bases to trimming and J lost 0 bases; unmatched junction nucleotides: 6. Germline values: CDR1 SGHTA, CDR2 FQGTGA. The CDR3 runs 16 residues. For the CDR3, the DNA is TGTGCCAGCAGCTTATCATCGGGACAGCTGAACACTGAAGCTTTCTTT. Translating gives CASSLSSGQLNTEAFF.

V is TRBV10-3 and J is TRBJ2-3, with 8 bases lining up with TRBD2. V lost 4 bases, J lost 2 bases, and 11 bases stayed unmatched. This CDR3 comprises 17 residues. Germline CDR1 and CDR2: ENHRY and SYGVKD. CDR3 amino acids: CAISGVGRGAPTDTQYF. Here the CDR3 DNA reads TGTGCCATCAGTGGGGTCGGGCGGGGGGCACCCACAGATACGCAGTATTTT.

V usage is TRBV7-6 and J usage is TRBJ1-6; 9 nucleotides line up with TRBD1. The V gene's germline CDR1 is SGHVS and CDR2 FNYEAQ. The J segment lost 7 bases and the V segment lost 0 bases, leaving 4 bases of the junction unmatched. This CDR3 is 16 amino acids long. CDR3 sequence: CASSLAGTGSNSPLHF. In DNA form, the CDR3 reads TGTGCCAGCAGCTTAGCGGGGACAGGGTCAAATTCACCCCTCCACTTT. Filled out from reference TRBV7-6 and TRBJ1-6, the complete variable domain reads GAGVSQSPRYKVTKRGQDVALRCDPISGHVSLYWYRQALGQGPEFLTYFNYEAQQDKSGLPNDRFSAERPEGSISTLTIQRTEQRDSAMYRCASSLAGTGSNSPLHFGNGTRLTVT.

V gene TRBV7-2 combines with J gene TRBJ2-7, with 11 bases fitting TRBD2. CDR1 and CDR2 from the germline V gene are SGHTA and FQGNSA. The CDR3 has 16 residues. With V trimmed by 1 base and J by 2 bases, 4 bases remained unmatched. The CDR3 spells CASSLGLAGGTYEQYF. CDR3 in DNA: TGTGCCAGCAGCTTAGGGCTAGCGGGGGGTACCTACGAGCAGTACTTC. Full variable domain (missing parts from reference TRBV7-2 and TRBJ2-7): GAGVSQSPSNKVTEKGKDVELRCDPISGHTALYWYRQSLGQGLEFLIYFQGNSAPDKSGLPSDRFSAERTGGSVSTLTIQRTQQEDSAVYLCASSLGLAGGTYEQYFGPGTRLTVT.

The chain links TRBV9 to TRBJ2-1, with 16 nucleotides matching TRBD2. The CDR3 consists of 17 residues. The germline V gene has CDR1 SGDLS and CDR2 YYNGEE. The ends lost 3 bases at V and 10 bases at J; junction bases unmatched: 10. CDR3 sequence (DNA): TGTGCCAGCAGCGCCGCCGGGACTAGCGGGGGGGCGAAGGAGCAGTTCTTC. Translated: CASSAAGTSGGAKEQFF.

This chain connects TRBV9 to TRBJ1-4, with TRBD1 matching over 9 bases. The germline gives CDR1 SGDLS, CDR2 YYNGEE. CDR3 length: 15 residues. V lost 4 bases, J lost 3 bases, and 4 bases stayed unmatched. CDR3 nucleotide sequence: TGTGCCAGCAGCACCCGGACAGGGGCTAATGAAAAACTGTTTTTT. As protein: CASSTRTGANEKLFF.

The J gene is TRBJ1-3, the V gene TRBV6-5, with a weak D call TRBD1 (6 bases). In germline, CDR1 is MNHEY, CDR2 SVGAGI. The ends were cut back, 6 bases at V and 1 base at J, with 13 bases in the middle. The CDR3 is 15 amino acids. DNA for the CDR3: TGTGCCAGCAGGCCCCAACAGGGTTCTGGAAACACCATATATTTT. Translating gives CASRPQQGSGNTIYF.

The chain employs TRBV6-5 and TRBJ1-5; no firm D call. This CDR3 comprises 16 residues. From germline, CDR1 is MNHEY and CDR2 SVGAGI. V lost 0 bases, J lost 6 bases, and 15 bases lay in between. The CDR3 DNA reads as TGTGCCAGCAGTTACTCCAACCGGGGATTGGGTCAGCCCCAGCATTTT. Residues: CASSYSNRGLGQPQHF.

The chain has TRBV4-1 and TRBJ2-6; no clear D gene. The CDR3 length is 17 residues. Trimming took off 1 base at V and 0 bases at J, with 10 bases between the two ends. Germline CDR1 and CDR2: MGHRA and YSYEKL. CDR3: CASSQVAIPSGANVLTF. The DNA for the CDR3 is TGCGCCAGCAGCCAAGTCGCGATTCCCTCTGGGGCCAACGTCCTGACTTTC.